This T cell receptor beta chain originates from a study of T cells in women clearing cervical HPV infection. The protocol was immunoSEQ multiplex PCR, while the TCRdb copy is restricted to in-frame clones and leaves out a portion. Across tens of thousands of clones, the top ten clones capture about 40% of the sample. The clonotype was recovered from a woman aged 18-69 years with a cervical HPV16 infection that either progressed to CIN3+ or cleared (not recorded which). Input material: blood buffy coat.

Here the CDR3 reads CASKQGPNFGEAFF. Incomplete CDR3 DNA: TGTGCCAGCAAACAGGGGCCGAATTTTGGTGAA. V usage is TRBV14 and J usage is TRBJ1-1; 7 bases are a match to TRBD1. The CDR3 end is not reached by the read, which stops 3 residues before it; the germline J gene fills it in. Trimming took 7 bases from V and 7 from J; bases not matched to a gene: 12. CDR1 is SGHDN, CDR2 FVKESK, per germline. CDR3 length equals 14 residues.